This passage covers 6 T cell receptor beta chains from one sample sequenced in a study of OX40 agonist ivuxolimab in advanced cancers. Library preparation used the immunoSEQ multiplex PCR assay. TCRdb holds this immuneACCESS table with in-frame rearrangements only. Some clones are missing; in checked studies, unresolved V genes explain under half, and the rest has no known cause. The sample contains 70,000 to 85,000 clones, approximately 80% of them found a single time. The ten largest clones add up to 5.9% of the sample. The source was CD4+ or CD8+ T cells sorted from blood, collected in a trial of the OX40 agonist ivuxolimab. The receptors shown here come from an adult with an advanced solid tumor such as melanoma, head and neck, liver or kidney cancer.

This chain joins TRBV28 and TRBJ2-1; TRBD2 is a possible D gene (6 bases). V shed 5 bases and J shed 5 bases, with 13 bases lying between them. Germline V CDR1 and CDR2: MDHEN, SYDVKM. This CDR3 is built from 14 residues. CDR3: CASSPPTGDNEQFF. The CDR3, as DNA: TGTGCCAGCAGTCCCCCAACGGGGGACAATGAGCAGTTCTTC.

This clone was detected a few times. The chain joins TRBV27 to TRBJ2-7, with 7 bases fitting TRBD2. The CDR3 has 15 amino acids. CDR1 is MNHEY, CDR2 SMNVEV, per germline (reference sequence). V dropped 3 bases and J dropped 2; count of bases not matched to a gene: 7. CDR3 loop: CASSFGREEAYEQYF. The CDR3 region has the DNA TGTGCCAGCAGTTTTGGCCGGGAGGAAGCCTACGAGCAGTACTTC.

This chain joins TRBV7-9 and TRBJ2-1; TRBD2 aligns across 12 bases. The V segment lost 4 bases and the J segment 2 bases; nucleotides outside the gene matches: 12. This CDR3 is 19 amino acids long. The germline V gene encodes CDR1 SEHNR and CDR2 FQNEAQ (reference sequence). The CDR3: CASSSQGGGTSGPYNEQFF. The DNA of the CDR3 is TGTGCCAGCAGCTCACAGGGAGGTGGGACTAGCGGGCCCTACAATGAGCAGTTCTTC.

The V gene is TRBV28, the J gene TRBJ2-3; weak D call: TRBD1 (6 bases). CDR1 and CDR2 (germline): MDHEN, SYDVKM. This CDR3 contains 15 residues. The V end was cut by 1 base, the J end by 2 bases, with 10 bases between. The CDR3 protein is CASSLFAGDTDTQYF. In DNA, the CDR3 is TGTGCCAGCAGTTTATTTGCAGGGGACACAGATACGCAGTATTTT.

J is TRBJ2-6 and V is TRBV6-5; D not resolved. CDR3 length equals 15 residues. Germline V lookup: CDR1 MNHEY, CDR2 SVGAGI. V was trimmed by 5 bases and J by 4 bases, leaving 12 bases between them. The CDR3 here is CASSPPYDGANVLTF. The DNA of the CDR3 is TGTGCCAGCAGTCCCCCCTATGACGGGGCCAACGTCCTGACTTTC.

V is TRBV6-5 and J is TRBJ2-7, with D unresolved. This CDR3 region has 12 residues. The germline V gene encodes CDR1 MNHEY and CDR2 SVGAGI. The germline V and J ends were trimmed by 2 bases and 6 bases, with 8 bases remaining between them. The CDR3 region has the DNA TGTGCCAGCAGTTACGCTGGAAGCGAGCAGTACTTC. Amino acid sequence: CASSYAGSEQYF.